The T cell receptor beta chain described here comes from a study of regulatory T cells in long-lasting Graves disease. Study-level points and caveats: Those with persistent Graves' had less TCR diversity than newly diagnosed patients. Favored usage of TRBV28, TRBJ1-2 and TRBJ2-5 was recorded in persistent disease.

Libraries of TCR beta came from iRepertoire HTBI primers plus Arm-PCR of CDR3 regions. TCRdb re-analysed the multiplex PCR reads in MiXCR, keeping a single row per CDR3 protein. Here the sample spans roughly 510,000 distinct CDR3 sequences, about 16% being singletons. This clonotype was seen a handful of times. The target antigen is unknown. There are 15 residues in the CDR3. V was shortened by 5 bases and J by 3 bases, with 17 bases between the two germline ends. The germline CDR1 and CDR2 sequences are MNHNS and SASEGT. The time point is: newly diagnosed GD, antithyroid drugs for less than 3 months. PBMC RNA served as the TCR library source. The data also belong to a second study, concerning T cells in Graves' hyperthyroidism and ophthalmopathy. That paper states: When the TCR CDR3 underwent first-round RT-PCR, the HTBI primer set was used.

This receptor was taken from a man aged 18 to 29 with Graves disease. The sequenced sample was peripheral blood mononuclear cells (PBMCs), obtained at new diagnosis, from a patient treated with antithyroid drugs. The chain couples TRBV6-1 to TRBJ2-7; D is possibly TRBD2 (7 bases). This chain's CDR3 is CASSQEGGPNYEQYF. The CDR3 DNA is TGTGCCAGCAGTCAGGAGGGGGGGCCAAACTACGAGCAGTACTTC.